Listed below are T cell receptor beta chains from one sample, sequenced in a study of regulatory T cells in long-lasting Graves disease. TCRdb itself ran the multiplex PCR reads through MiXCR, one entry per CDR3 protein. This table holds 350,000 to 500,000 distinct CDR3 sequences, 21% found once. The source was peripheral blood mononuclear cells (PBMCs), collected when the disease was refractory, from a patient treated with antithyroid drugs. All receptors derive from a female donor with Graves disease. CDR3s leave out the opening cysteine and the closing phenylalanine or tryptophan. A D gene is named only where the DNA matches it firmly.

>TRBJ2-4|13|NA|TRBV20-1
SARDLALAKNIQY
>TRBJ2-3|14|NA|TRBV12-3/TRBV12-4
ASTWGALTGTDTQY
>TRBJ2-7|13|NA|TRBV6-1
ASSEFYEGAYEQY
>TRBJ2-7|11|NA|TRBV28
ASSWGSKNEQY
>TRBJ1-4|13|TRBD1|TRBV2
ASRTRTGKNEKLF
>TRBJ2-5|13|NA|TRBV2
ASSSGTAKRETQY
>TRBJ2-7|13|NA|TRBV13
ASSLDGGRTYEQY
>TRBJ1-5|12|NA|TRBV5-1
ASSLATGSQPQH
>TRBJ2-3|14|NA|TRBV7-2
ASSVSTGASTDTQY
>TRBJ2-5|15|TRBD1|TRBV12-3/TRBV12-4
ASSPYRMGTGTETQY
>TRBJ2-7|9|NA|TRBV2
ASSEGHEQY
>TRBJ2-7|12|TRBD2|TRBV7-2
ANSSFAGGDEQY
>TRBJ1-4|13|NA|TRBV28
ASSFPDGINEKLF
>TRBJ2-7|11|NA|TRBV5-1
ASNKDSAYEQY
>TRBJ2-7|12|TRBD1|TRBV5-6
ASSPGQGGLEQY
>TRBJ2-7|15|TRBD1|TRBV6-1
ASSPGTGASLSYEQY
>TRBJ1-5|14|TRBD1|TRBV18
ASSPTGTGGSQPQH
>TRBJ1-1|11|NA|TRBV6-9
ASSYSGTTEAF
>TRBJ1-4|11|NA|TRBV20-1
TASRTTNEKLF
>TRBJ2-7|12|NA|TRBV12-3/TRBV12-4
ASSPPGLSHEQY
>TRBJ1-4|12|TRBD1|TRBV12-3/TRBV12-4
ASSTTGGTEKLF
>TRBJ2-7|15|TRBD2|TRBV15
ATSRPSGGSVSYEQY
>TRBJ2-2|15|TRBD2|TRBV28
ASSAEVAGVNTGELF
>TRBJ2-7|12|TRBD2|TRBV20-1
SATASGRTYEQY
>TRBJ2-7|11|NA|TRBV2
ASSEEGIRKQY
>TRBJ2-7|14|TRBD2|TRBV5-1
ASSRGLLAESYEQY
>TRBJ1-5|13|NA|TRBV28
ASSSGTSAFQPQH
>TRBJ2-3|11|TRBD2|TRBV7-2
ASSLVPSGRQY
>TRBJ1-4|12|NA|TRBV2
ATTQDSINEKLF
>NA|13|TRBD1|TRBV6-5
ASSYKGTVLGEQF
>TRBJ1-5|18|TRBD1|TRBV27
ASSPHVGTGKLPLVQPQH
>TRBJ1-4|13|NA|TRBV7-9
ASSRRGGSGEKLF
>TRBJ2-2|12|NA|TRBV5-1
ASSLVVATGELF
>TRBJ1-2|13|NA|TRBV28
ASSLWASGVDGYT
>TRBJ1-5|11|NA|TRBV7-2
ASSKQSNQPQH
>TRBJ2-2|14|TRBD1|TRBV20-1
SARPPGQKITGELF
>TRBJ2-3|12|TRBD1|TRBV28
ASRLGGATDTQY
>TRBJ2-2|11|TRBD1|TRBV12-3/TRBV12-4
ASSLDRSGELF
>TRBJ2-7|12|TRBD1|TRBV2
ASSEGQVAYEQY
>TRBJ2-7|12|TRBD1|TRBV6-1
ASSGQAGTYEQY
>TRBJ2-2|10|NA|TRBV24-1
ATRGATGELF
>TRBJ1-4|13|NA|TRBV4-1
ASSQTGTGSEKLF
>TRBJ2-7|16|TRBD2|TRBV15
ATSRDRMRETRSYEQY
>TRBJ2-2|13|NA|TRBV12-3/TRBV12-4
ASILNRAGTGELF
>TRBJ2-2|12|NA|TRBV18
ASSPYSGTGELF
>TRBJ2-7|12|NA|TRBV5-1
ASSLFQGGYEQY
>TRBJ2-5|12|TRBD2|TRBV5-1
ASSWTSPEETQY
>TRBJ2-5|14|NA|TRBV27
ASSTDSRELKETQY
>TRBJ2-7|11|NA|TRBV20-1
SARSGSVYEQY
>TRBJ1-5|14|NA|TRBV6-5
ASSYSSPGGGQPQH
>TRBJ2-5|10|NA|TRBV7-9
ASSVQQETQY
>TRBJ2-2|12|NA|TRBV20-1
SARAGVGTGELF
>TRBJ2-7|11|NA|TRBV27
ASSYRYLYEQY
>TRBJ1-2|14|NA|TRBV7-9
ASSLLQQKENFGYT